The 9 T cell receptor beta chains listed next were all sequenced from one sample in a study of regulatory and conventional T cells in RAG deficiency. Data came from immunoSEQ multiplex PCR; TCRdb stores just in-frame clones and leaves some out. This table holds under 7,000 clones, approximately 90% found once. The specimen was CD8+ T cells sorted from blood. Every receptor here comes from a human donor with RAG deficiency presenting as severe combined immunodeficiency.

The V and J genes are TRBV29-1 and TRBJ2-2; no clear D. Trimming took 2 bases from V and 0 from J, leaving 4 bases between them. Germline V gene data show CDR1 as SQVTM and CDR2 as ANQGSEA. The CDR3 has 13 residues. In nucleotides, the CDR3 is TGCAGCGTTGAACTAGCGAACACCGGGGAGCTGTTTTTT. Residues: CSVELANTGELFF.

The genes are TRBV28 and TRBJ2-7; the D gene is possibly TRBD1 (5 bases). V lost 4 bases and J lost 2, with 18 bases in between. Germline V lookup: CDR1 MDHEN, CDR2 SYDVKM. This CDR3 comprises 16 residues. The CDR3 region has the DNA TGTGCCAGCAGTTCAAAGGGGTGGACACTGCCCTACGAGCAGTACTTC. Residues: CASSSKGWTLPYEQYF.

This chain joins TRBV9 and TRBJ1-1, with D unresolved. Trimming shortened V by 3 bases and J by 1 base, and 16 bases separated the two germline ends. CDR1 SGDLS and CDR2 YYNGEE come from the germline V gene. CDR3 length equals 16 residues. The DNA of the CDR3 is TGTGCCAGCAGCGACAAACCCGTAGTAACGAACACTGAAGCTTTCTTT. Protein product: CASSDKPVVTNTEAFF.

CDR3 nucleotides: TGCGCCAGCAGCCCGGCTGTCCAGCTTCAAGAGACCCAGTACTTC. This sequence encodes CASSPAVQLQETQYF. The chain joins TRBV5-1 to TRBJ2-5; no clear D gene. The length of the CDR3 is 15 residues. Trimming pared 4 bases from V and 2 bases from J, leaving 15 bases between. CDR1 is SGHRS and CDR2 is YFSETQ in the germline V gene.

This chain joins TRBV19 and TRBJ2-5; 8 bases are shared with TRBD1. This CDR3 is 16 amino acids long. Germline V lookup: CDR1 LNHDA, CDR2 SQIVND (reference sequence). The ends lost 6 bases at V and 0 bases at J; junction bases unmatched: 9. The CDR3 coding sequence is TGTGCCAGTAGAACGTCGGGACAGGAGTACCAAGAGACCCAGTACTTC. It specifies CASRTSGQEYQETQYF.

The chain links TRBV27 to TRBJ2-5, with 7 bases identical to TRBD1. Losses at the gene ends were 0 bases for V and 1 base for J; bases not matched to a gene: 2. The CDR3 loop spans 15 amino acids. Germline V gene data show CDR1 as MNHEY and CDR2 as SMNVEV (reference sequence). The CDR3 DNA follows: TGTGCCAGCAGTTTATCGGCAGGGGGCCAAGAGACCCAGTACTTC. This gives the protein CASSLSAGGQETQYF.

As regards this clone: This probably arose from a read error, given a far larger clone one base away. The V gene is TRBV10-3, the J gene TRBJ2-5; 8 bases match TRBD1. This CDR3 is built from 14 residues. With V trimmed by 4 bases and J by 4 bases, 5 bases remained unmatched. The germline V gene encodes CDR1 ENHRY and CDR2 SYGVKD. CDR3 nucleotide sequence: TGTGCCATCAGTGGACAGGGGTACTTAGAGACCCAGTACTTC. This gives the protein CAISGQGYLETQYF.

V usage is TRBV7-8 and J usage is TRBJ2-2; TRBD1 or TRBD2 may be the D gene (5 bases each). CDR3 length: 18 residues. The germline V gene has CDR1 SGHVS and CDR2 FQNEAQ. Trimming shortened V by 5 bases and J by 5 bases, and 24 bases separated the two germline ends. The CDR3 DNA follows: TGTGCCAGCAGCCGCGAAAACCCGGGACCCCGGAGGACCGGGGAGCTGTTTTTT. Amino acid sequence: CASSRENPGPRRTGELFF.

The sample holds a few counts of this clone. The V call is TRBV11-2, the J call TRBJ1-2; 7 nucleotides agree with TRBD1. Germline V CDR1 and CDR2: SGHAT, FQNNGV. V lost 4 bases, J lost 6 bases, and 8 bases stayed unmatched. This CDR3 has 14 residues. CDR3 nucleotide sequence: TGTGCCAGCAGCTCCCCGACAGGGAGGCATGGCTACACCTTC. It is translated as CASSSPTGRHGYTF.